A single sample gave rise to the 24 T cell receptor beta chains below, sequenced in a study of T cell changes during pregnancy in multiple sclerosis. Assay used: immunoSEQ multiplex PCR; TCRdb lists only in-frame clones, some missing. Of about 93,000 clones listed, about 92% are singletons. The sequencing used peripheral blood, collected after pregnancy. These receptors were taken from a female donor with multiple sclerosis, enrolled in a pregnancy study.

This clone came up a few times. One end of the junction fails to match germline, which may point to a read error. The CDR3 loop is CASSLDAGTGGRDGYTF. As DNA, the CDR3 is TGTGCCAGCAGTTTAGACGCCGGGACAGGGGGTCGGGATGGCTACACCTTC. The chain uses TRBV7-2 and TRBJ1-2; 11 nucleotides line up with TRBD1. Looked up from germline, CDR1 is SGHTA and CDR2 is FQGNSA. This CDR3 region has 17 residues.

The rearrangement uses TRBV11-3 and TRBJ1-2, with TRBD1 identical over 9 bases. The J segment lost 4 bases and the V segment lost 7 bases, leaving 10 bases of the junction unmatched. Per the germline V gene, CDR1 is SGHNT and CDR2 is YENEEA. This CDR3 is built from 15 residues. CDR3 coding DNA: TGTGCCAGCAACAGCCGGGACAGGGTCGGCTATGGCTACACCTTC. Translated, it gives CASNSRDRVGYGYTF.

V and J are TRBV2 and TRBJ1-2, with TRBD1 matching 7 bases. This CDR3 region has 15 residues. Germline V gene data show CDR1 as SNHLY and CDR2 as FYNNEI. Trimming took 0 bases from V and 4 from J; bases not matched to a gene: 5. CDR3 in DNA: TGTGCCAGCAGTGAAGCGCAGGGGGTGGGCTATGGCTACACCTTC. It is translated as CASSEAQGVGYGYTF.

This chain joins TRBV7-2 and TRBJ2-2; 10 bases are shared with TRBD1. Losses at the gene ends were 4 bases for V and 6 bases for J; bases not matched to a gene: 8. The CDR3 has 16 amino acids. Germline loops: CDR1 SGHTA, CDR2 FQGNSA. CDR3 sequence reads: CASSSRGTGDAGELFF. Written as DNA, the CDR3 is TGTGCCAGCAGCTCTAGAGGGACAGGGGATGCCGGGGAGCTGTTTTTT.

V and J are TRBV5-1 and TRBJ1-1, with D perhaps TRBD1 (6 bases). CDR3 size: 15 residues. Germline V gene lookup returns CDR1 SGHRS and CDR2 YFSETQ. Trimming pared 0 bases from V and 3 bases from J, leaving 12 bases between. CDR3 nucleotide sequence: TGCGCCAGCAGCTTGGGTGACAGGACGTACACTGAAGCTTTCTTT. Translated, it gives CASSLGDRTYTEAFF.

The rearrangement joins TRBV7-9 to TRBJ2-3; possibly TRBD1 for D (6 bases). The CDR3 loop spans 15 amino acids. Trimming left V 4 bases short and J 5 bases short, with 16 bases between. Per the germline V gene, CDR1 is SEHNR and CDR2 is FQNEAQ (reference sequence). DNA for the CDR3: TGTGCCAGCAGCTACCGACAGGCTGGGGAAGATACGCAGTATTTT. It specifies CASSYRQAGEDTQYF. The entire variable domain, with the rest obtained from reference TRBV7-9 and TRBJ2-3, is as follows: DTGVSQNPRHKITKRGQNVTFRCDPISEHNRLYWYRQTLGQGPEFLTYFQNEAQLEKSRLLSDRFSAERPKGSFSTLEIQRTEQGDSAMYLCASSYRQAGEDTQYFGPGTRLTVL.

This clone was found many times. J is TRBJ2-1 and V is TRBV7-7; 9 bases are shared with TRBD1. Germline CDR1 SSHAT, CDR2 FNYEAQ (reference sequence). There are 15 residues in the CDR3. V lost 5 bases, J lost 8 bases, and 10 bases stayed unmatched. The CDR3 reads CASSPRRTGVHEQFF. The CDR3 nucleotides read TGTGCCAGCAGCCCCCGACGGACAGGGGTGCATGAGCAGTTCTTC.

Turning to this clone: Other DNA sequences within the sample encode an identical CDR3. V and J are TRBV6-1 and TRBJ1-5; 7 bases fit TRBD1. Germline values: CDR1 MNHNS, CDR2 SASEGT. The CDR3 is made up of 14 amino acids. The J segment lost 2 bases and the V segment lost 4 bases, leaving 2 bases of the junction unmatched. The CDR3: CASSGTGGNQPQHF. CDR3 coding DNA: TGTGCCAGCAGTGGAACAGGGGGCAATCAGCCCCAGCATTTT.

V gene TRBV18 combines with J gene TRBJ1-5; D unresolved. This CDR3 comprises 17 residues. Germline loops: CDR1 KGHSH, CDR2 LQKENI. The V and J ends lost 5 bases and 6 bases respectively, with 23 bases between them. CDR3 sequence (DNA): TGTGCCAGCTCAGCCGGGGTGGGCGTTAGCAACGGTCAGCCCCAGCATTTT. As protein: CASSAGVGVSNGQPQHF. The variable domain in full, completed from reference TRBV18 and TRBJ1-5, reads NAGVMQNPRHLVRRRGQEARLRCSPMKGHSHVYWYRQLPEEGLKFMVYLQKENIIDESGMPKERFSAEFPKEGPSILRIQQVVRGDSAAYFCASSAGVGVSNGQPQHFGDGTRLSIL.

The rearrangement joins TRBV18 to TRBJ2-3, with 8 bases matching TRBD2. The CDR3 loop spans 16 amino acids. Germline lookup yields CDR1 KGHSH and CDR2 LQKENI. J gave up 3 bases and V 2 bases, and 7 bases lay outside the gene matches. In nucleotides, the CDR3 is TGTGCCAGCTCACCAAATCCGACGGGAGGGACAGATACGCAGTATTTT. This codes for CASSPNPTGGTDTQYF.

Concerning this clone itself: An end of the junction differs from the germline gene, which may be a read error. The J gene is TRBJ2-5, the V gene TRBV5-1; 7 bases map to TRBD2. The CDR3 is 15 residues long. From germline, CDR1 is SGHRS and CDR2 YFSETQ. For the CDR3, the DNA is TGCGCCAGCGGCTTCAACAGCGGGATATTGGAGACCCAGTACTTC. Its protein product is CASGFNSGILETQYF.

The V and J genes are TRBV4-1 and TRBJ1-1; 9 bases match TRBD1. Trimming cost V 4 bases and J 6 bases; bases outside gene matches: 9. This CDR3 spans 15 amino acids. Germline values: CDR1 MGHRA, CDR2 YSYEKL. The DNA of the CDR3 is TGCGCCAGCAGCCGAGACTTACAGGGGGCCCCTGAAGCTTTCTTT. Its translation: CASSRDLQGAPEAFF.

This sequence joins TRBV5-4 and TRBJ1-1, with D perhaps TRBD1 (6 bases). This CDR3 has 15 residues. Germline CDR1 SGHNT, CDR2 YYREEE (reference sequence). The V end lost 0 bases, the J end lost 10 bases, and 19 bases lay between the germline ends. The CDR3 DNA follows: TGTGCCAGCAGCTTGGTGGGTGACAGCAGAGGGGGAGCTTTCTTT. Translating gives CASSLVGDSRGGAFF.

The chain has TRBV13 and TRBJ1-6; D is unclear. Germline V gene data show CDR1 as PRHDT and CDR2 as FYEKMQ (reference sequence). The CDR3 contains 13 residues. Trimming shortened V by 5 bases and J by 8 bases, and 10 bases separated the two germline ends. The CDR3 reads CASSIALDSPLHF. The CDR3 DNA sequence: TGTGCCAGCAGCATAGCCCTCGATTCACCCCTCCACTTT. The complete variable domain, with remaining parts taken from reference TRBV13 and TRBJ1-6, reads AAGVIQSPRHLIKEKRETATLKCYPIPRHDTVYWYQQGPGQDPQFLISFYEKMQSDKGSIPDRFSAQQFSDYHSELNMSSLELGDSALYFCASSIALDSPLHFGNGTRLTVT.

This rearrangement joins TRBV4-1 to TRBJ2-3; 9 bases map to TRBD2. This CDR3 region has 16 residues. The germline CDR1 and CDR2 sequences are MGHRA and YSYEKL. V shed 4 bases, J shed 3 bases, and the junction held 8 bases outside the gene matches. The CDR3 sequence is CASSLLAGDTTDTQYF. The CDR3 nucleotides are TGCGCCAGCAGCCTGTTAGCGGGAGATACGACAGATACGCAGTATTTT.

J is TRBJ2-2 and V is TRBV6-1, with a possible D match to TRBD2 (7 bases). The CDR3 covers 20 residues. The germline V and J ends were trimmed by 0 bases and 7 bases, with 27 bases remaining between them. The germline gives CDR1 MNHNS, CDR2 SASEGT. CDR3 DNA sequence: TGTGCCAGCAGTGAAGCGTACGGGGGGCTTATTGGGGGGGACGGCGGGGAGCTGTTTTTT. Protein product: CASSEAYGGLIGGDGGELFF.

As DNA, the CDR3 is TGTGCCAGCAGCTTAGAGGCCGGGGTGGGCTACACCTTC. This translates into CASSLEAGVGYTF. The chain combines TRBV7-9 with TRBJ1-2, with D unresolved. V shed 1 base and J shed 8 bases, with 11 bases lying between them. CDR1 SEHNR and CDR2 FQNEAQ come from the germline V gene (reference sequence). The CDR3 runs 13 residues.

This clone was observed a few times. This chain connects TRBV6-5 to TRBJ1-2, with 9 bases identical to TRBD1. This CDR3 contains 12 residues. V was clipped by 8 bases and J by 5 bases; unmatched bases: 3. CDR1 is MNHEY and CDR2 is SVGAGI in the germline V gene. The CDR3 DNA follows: TGTGCCAGCTGGACAGGGGATTATGGCTACACCTTC. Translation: CASWTGDYGYTF.

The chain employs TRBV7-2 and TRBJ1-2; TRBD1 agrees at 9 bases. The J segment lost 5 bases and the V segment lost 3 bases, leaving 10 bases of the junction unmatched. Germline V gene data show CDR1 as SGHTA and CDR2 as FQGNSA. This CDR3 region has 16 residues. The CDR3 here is CASSFIPGQGFYGYTF. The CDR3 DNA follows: TGTGCCAGCAGCTTCATCCCGGGACAGGGTTTTTATGGCTACACCTTC.

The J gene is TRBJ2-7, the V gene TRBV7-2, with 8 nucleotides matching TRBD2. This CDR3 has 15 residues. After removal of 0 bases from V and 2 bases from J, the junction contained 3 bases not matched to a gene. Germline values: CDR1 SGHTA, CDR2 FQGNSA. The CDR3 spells CASSLAAGAPYEQYF. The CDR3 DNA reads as TGTGCCAGCAGCTTAGCAGCGGGAGCCCCCTACGAGCAGTACTTC.

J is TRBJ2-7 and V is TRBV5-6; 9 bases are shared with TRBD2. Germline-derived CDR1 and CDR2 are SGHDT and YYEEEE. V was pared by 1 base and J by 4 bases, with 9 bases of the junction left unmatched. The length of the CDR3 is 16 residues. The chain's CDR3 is CASSLPGLATSYEQYF. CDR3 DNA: TGTGCCAGCAGCTTGCCGGGACTAGCTACTTCATACGAGCAGTACTTC.

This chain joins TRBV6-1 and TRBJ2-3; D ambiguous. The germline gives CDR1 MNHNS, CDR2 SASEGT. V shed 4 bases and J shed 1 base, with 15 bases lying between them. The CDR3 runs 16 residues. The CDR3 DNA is TGTGCCAGCAGTGCTGAGAGATCCTCGGGCACAGATACGCAGTATTTT. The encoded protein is CASSAERSSGTDTQYF.

CDR3 in amino acids: CASMSGGLRSYNEQFF. CDR3 sequence (DNA): TGTGCCAGCATGTCGGGGGGGCTGAGGTCCTACAATGAGCAGTTCTTC. The genes are TRBV27 and TRBJ2-1; 8 bases match TRBD2. Germline assignment: CDR1 MNHEY and CDR2 SMNVEV (reference sequence). CDR3 length: 16 residues. Losses at the gene ends were 7 bases for V and 1 base for J; bases not matched to a gene: 9.

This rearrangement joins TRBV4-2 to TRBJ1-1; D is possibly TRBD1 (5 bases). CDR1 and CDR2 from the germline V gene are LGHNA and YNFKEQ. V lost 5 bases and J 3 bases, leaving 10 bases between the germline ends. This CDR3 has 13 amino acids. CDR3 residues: CASSARQHTEAFF. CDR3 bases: TGTGCCAGCAGCGCGAGACAGCACACTGAAGCTTTCTTT.